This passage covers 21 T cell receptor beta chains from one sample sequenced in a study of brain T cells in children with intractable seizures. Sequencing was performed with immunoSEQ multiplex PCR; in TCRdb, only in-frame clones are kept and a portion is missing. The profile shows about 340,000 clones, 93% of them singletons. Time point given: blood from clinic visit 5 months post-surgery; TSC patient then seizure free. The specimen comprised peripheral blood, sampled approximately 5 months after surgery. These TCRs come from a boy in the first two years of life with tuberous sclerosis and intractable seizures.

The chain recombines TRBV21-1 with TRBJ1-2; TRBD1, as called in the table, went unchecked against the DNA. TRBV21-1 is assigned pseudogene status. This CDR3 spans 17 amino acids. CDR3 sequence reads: CASSKAEFRGCMDGYTF. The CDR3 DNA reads TGTGCCAGCAGCAAAGCGGAGTTTAGGGGATGTATGGATGGCTACACCTTC.

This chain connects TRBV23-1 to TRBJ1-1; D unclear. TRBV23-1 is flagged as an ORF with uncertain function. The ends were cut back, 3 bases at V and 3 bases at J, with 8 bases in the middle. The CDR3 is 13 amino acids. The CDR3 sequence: CASSQQWDTEAFF. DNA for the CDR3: TGCGCCAGCAGTCAGCAATGGGACACTGAAGCTTTCTTT.

The CDR3 DNA is TGTGCCAGTAGTATAATCGGGGGGGTCTACAATGAGCAGTTCTTC. Its translation is CASSIIGGVYNEQFF. V usage is TRBV19 and J usage is TRBJ2-1; TRBD2 agrees at 8 bases. The germline gives CDR1 LNHDA, CDR2 SQIVND (reference sequence). J lost 3 bases, V lost 2 bases, and 3 bases had no gene match. This CDR3 region has 15 residues.

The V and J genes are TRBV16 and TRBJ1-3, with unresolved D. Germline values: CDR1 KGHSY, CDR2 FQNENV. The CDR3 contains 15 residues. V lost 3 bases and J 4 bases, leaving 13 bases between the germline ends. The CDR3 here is CASSQLRGAGNTIYF. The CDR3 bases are TGTGCCAGCAGCCAGCTTCGGGGTGCCGGAAACACCATATATTTT.

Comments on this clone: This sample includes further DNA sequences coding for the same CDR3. CDR3 coding DNA: TGCGCCAGCAGCCGCGGGAGGCAAGAGACCCAGTACTTC. Residues: CASSRGRQETQYF. The chain combines TRBV4-1 with TRBJ2-5, with 8 positions matching TRBD2. Germline CDR1 is MGHRA and CDR2 is YSYEKL. The trim removed 4 bases at V and 2 bases at J, leaving 0 bases unmatched. CDR3 size: 13 residues.

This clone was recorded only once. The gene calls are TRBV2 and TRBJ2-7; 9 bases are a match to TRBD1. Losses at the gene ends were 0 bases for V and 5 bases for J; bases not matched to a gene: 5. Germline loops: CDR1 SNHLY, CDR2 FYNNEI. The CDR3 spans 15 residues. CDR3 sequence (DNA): TGTGCCAGCAGTGAAGCGGGACAGGGAACGGACGAGCAGTACTTC. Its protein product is CASSEAGQGTDEQYF.

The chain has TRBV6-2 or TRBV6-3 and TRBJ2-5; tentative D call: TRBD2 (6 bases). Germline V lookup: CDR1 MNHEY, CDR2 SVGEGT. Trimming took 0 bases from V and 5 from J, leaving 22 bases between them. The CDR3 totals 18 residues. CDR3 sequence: CASSYSILSRGLPETQYF. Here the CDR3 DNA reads TGTGCCAGCAGTTACTCGATTTTGTCGCGGGGCCTTCCGGAGACCCAGTACTTC.

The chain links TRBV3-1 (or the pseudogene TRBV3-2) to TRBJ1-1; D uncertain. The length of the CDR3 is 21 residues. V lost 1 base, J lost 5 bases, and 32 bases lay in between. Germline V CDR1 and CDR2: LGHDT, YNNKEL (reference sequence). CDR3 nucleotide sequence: TGTGCCAGCAGCCAAGGTCGGGAGCCCCCGAACAGCGCAGTGTTGGGGACTGAAGCTTTCTTT. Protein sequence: CASSQGREPPNSAVLGTEAFF.

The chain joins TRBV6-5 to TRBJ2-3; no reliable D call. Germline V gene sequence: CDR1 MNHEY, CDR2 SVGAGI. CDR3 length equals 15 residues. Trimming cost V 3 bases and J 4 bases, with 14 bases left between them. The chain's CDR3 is CASSYRTPPSDTQYF. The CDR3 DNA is TGTGCCAGCAGTTATCGGACCCCACCATCAGATACGCAGTATTTT.

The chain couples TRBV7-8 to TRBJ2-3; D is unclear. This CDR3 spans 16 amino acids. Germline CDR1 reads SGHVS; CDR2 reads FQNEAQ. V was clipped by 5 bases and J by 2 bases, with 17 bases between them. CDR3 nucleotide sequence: TGTGCCAGCAGCGCCCTCAGAATCAGTTCCACAGATACGCAGTATTTT. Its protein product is CASSALRISSTDTQYF.

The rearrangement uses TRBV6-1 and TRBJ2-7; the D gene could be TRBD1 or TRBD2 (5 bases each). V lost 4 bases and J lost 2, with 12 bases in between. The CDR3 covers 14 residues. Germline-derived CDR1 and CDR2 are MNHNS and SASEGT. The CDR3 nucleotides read TGTGCCAGCAGTGCCACCCAGGGACCCTACGAGCAGTACTTC. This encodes CASSATQGPYEQYF.

CDR3 loop: CASSQVGWSGSPDTQYF. The CDR3 nucleotides are TGTGCCAGCAGCCAAGTAGGGTGGAGCGGGAGTCCAGATACGCAGTATTTT. This sequence joins TRBV4-2 and TRBJ2-3; 8 bases are shared with TRBD2. Germline assignment: CDR1 LGHNA and CDR2 YNFKEQ. J was trimmed by 4 bases and V by 1 base; bases with no gene match: 10. The CDR3 runs 17 residues.

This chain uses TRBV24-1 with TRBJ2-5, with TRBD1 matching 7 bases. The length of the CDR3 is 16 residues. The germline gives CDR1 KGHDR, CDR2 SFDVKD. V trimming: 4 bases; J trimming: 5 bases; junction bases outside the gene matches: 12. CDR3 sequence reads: CATSEGTTGLGETQYF. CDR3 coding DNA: TGTGCCACCAGTGAAGGGACGACAGGGCTGGGGGAGACCCAGTACTTC.

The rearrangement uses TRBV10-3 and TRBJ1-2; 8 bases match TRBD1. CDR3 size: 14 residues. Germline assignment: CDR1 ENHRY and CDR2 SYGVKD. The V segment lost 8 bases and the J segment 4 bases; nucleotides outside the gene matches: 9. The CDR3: CAIQGQGATYGYTF. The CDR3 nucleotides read TGTGCCATCCAAGGGCAGGGGGCTACCTATGGCTACACCTTC.

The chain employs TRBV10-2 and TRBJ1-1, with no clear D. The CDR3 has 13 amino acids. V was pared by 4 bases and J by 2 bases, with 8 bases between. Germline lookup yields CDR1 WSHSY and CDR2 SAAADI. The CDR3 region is CASSALGNTEAFF. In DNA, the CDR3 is TGCGCCAGCAGTGCTCTGGGAAACACTGAAGCTTTCTTT.

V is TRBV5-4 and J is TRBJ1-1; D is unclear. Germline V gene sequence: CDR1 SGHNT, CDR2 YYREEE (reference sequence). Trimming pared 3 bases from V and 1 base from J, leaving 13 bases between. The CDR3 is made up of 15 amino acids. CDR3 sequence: CASSSQLTANTEAFF. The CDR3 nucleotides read TGTGCCAGCAGCTCACAGCTTACAGCGAACACTGAAGCTTTCTTT.

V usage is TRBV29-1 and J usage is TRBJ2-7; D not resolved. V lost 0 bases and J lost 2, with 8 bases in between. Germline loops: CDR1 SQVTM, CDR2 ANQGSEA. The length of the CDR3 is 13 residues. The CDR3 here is CSVEDEATYEQYF. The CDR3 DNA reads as TGCAGCGTTGAAGATGAGGCTACCTACGAGCAGTACTTC.

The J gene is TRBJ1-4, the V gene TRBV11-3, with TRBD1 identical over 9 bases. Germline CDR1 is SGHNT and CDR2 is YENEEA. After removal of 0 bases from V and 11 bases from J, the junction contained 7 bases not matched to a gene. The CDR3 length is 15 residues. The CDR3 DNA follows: TGTGCCAGCAGCTTAGATACAGGGGGCTACGGGAAACTGTTTTTT. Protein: CASSLDTGGYGKLFF. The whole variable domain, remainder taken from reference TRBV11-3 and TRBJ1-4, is EAGVVQSPRYKIIEKKQPVAFWCNPISGHNTLYWYLQNLGQGPELLIRYENEEAVDDSQLPKDRFSAERLKGVDSTLKIQPAELGDSAVYLCASSLDTGGYGKLFFGSGTQLSVL.

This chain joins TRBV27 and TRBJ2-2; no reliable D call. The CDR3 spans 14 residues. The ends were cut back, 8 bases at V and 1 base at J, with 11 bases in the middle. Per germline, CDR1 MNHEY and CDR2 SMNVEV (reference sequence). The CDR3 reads CASGELGNTGELFF. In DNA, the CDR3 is TGTGCCAGCGGAGAGCTAGGGAACACCGGGGAGCTGTTTTTT.

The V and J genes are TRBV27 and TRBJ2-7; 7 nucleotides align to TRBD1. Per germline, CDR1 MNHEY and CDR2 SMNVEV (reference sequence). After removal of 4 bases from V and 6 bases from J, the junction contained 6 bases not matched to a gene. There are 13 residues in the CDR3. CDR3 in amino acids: CASSWGQRGEQYF. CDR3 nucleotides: TGTGCCAGCAGTTGGGGACAGAGGGGCGAGCAGTACTTC.

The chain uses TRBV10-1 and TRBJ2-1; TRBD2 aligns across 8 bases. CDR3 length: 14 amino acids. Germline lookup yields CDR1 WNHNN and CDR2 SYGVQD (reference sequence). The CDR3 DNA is TGCCCCTACCGGGAGGGCCCGCTGTACAATGAGCAGTTCTTC. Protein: CPYREGPLYNEQFF.